The source of this T cell receptor (beta chain) is a study of blood T cell repertoires in COVID-19. About the research overall: Sample material is recorded as cDNA or gDNA derived from T cells, B-cell-depleted T cells, or PBMCs.

This clone was counted a single time. Method: immunoSEQ multiplex PCR; TCRdb's copy keeps in-frame clones and lacks some. The repertoire has about 59,000 clones, about 78% of them found once; the top ten carry over 9.5%. The CDR3 loop spans 15 amino acids. Germline CDR1 reads LNHDA; CDR2 reads SQIVND (reference sequence). V was trimmed by 5 bases and J by 1 base, leaving 14 bases between them. The sequencing input was peripheral blood. The TCR sequence derives from an older man with acute or convalescent COVID-19. The rearrangement joins TRBV19 to TRBJ1-1; a weak D match, TRBD1 (6 bases). CDR3 residues: CASSEDGDTNTEAFF. The CDR3 coding sequence is TGTGCCAGTAGTGAAGACGGGGACACGAACACTGAAGCTTTCTTT.